The rows below give T cell receptor beta chains drawn from one sample of a study of tumor-infiltrating lymphocytes in oesophageal squamous cell carcinoma. In TCRdb, the PCR reads were re-called with MiXCR into one record per CDR3 protein. The sample shows around 11,000 distinct CDR3 sequences, around half of them seen only once. Sequencing was performed on esophageal tumor tissue. The receptor source for this set is a male donor with esophageal squamous cell carcinoma. The conserved cysteine and the conserved F or W are not part of the CDR3 here. Clone size appears in some rows only: once, few, many, or a class for an expanded clone.

- | TRBV11-2 | ASSSSSGSLYEQF
- | TRBV7-6 | ASSLGENTEAF
medium-sized | TRBV7-9 | ASSLTNTIY
- | TRBV7-2 | ASIMGTSGVGELF
many | TRBV6-6 | ASSYSSGLGANVLT
- | TRBV28 | ASVAGVLTYNEQF
- | TRBV7-9 | ASSARNFQETQY
once | TRBV7-8 | ASSAFMNTEAF
- | TRBV7-2 | ASSPLQGSYNEQF
medium-sized | TRBV12-3/TRBV12-4 | ASSLAVRREQY
- | TRBV7-3 | ASSLKAGLAGPNEQY
- | TRBV7-2 | ASSLMSGGTGELF
- | TRBV11-2 | ASSLGFASGSYEQY